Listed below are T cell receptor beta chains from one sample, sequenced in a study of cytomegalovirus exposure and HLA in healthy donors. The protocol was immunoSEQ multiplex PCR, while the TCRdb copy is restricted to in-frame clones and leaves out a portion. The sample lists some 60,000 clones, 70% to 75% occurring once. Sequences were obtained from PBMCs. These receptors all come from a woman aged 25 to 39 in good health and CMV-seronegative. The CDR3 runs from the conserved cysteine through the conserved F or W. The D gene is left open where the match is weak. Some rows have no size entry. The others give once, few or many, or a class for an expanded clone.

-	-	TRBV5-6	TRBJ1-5	CASSLAGNQPQHF
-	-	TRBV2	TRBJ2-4	CASSGGEGVAKNIQYF
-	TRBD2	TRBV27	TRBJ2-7	CASRPSGTYEQYF
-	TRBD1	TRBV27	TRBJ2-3	CASSRDRGADTQYF
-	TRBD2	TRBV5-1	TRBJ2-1	CASSLRSGFMYNEQFF
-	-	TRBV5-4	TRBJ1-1	CASSPSGVTDTEAFF
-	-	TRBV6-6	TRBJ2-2	CASTSHGGGRAGELFF
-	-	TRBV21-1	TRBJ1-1	CASSKVYREETEAFF
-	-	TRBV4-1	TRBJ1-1	CASSKRISQGNTEAFF
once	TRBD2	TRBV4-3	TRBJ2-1	CASSQALGAGVSYNEQFF
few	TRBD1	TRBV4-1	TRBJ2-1	CASSPEGAQYNEQFF
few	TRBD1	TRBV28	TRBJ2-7	CASSFPPGTGGTYEQYF
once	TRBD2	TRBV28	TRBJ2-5	CASTPAGGGGTQYF
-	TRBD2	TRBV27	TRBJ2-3	CASSLLTSGYGLAGTDTQYF
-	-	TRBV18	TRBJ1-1	CASSPKSPDTEAFF
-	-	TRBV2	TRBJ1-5	CASTGGNQPQHF
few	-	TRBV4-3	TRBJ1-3	CASSQVVGDGNTIYF
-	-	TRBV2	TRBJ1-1	CASKLLRSENTEAFF
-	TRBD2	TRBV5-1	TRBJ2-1	CASSSRLAGDNEQFF
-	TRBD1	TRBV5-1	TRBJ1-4	CASSLQGQGGEKLFF
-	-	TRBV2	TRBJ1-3	CASSESPRLGNTIYF
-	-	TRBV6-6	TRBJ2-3	CASSLPGTDTQYF
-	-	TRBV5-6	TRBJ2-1	CASSLTNEQFF
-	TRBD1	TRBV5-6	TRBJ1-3	CASSWGTGGNTIYF
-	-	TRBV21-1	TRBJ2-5	CASSPLAGGTKLPKETQYF
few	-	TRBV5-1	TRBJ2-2	CASSVNRDPGTGELFF
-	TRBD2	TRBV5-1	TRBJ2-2	CASSLEVLREENTGELFF
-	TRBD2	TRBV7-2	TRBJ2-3	CASSLGGGSGTDTQYF
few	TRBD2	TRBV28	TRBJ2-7	CAVTGQPATSGIHSSYEQYF
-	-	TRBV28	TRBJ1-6	CASSFYSETLHF
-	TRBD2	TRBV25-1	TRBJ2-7	CASSGGTSGSYEQYF
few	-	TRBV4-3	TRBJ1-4	CASSQGEGEEKLFF
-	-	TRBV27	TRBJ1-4	CASTERGGPNEKLFF
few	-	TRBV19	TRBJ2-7	CASSGALTYEQYF
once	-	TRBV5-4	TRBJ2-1	CASSPGLSRGNEQFF
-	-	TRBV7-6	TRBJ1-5	CASSLASGGSNQPQHF
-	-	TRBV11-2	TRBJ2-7	CASSPRGVQGGEQYF
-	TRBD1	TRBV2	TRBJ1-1	CASSADRAAGEAFF
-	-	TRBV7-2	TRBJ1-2	CASSLGIGYYGYTF
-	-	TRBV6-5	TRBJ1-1	CASSYHPGNTEAFF
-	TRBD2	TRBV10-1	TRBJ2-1	CASSVGGGRAGNEQFF